What follows describes a single T cell receptor (beta chain). Original data processing: Reference gene primer amplification in the assay estimated nucleated cell counts. Libraries were prepared by immunoSEQ multiplex PCR; TCRdb keeps only in-frame clonotypes and omits some of them. The D gene and trimming were derived from the DNA, and the V and J assignments and clone size from that table. The sample holds 150,000 to 200,000 clones, 87% seen once. The data are from a study of blood T cell repertoires in COVID-19. At the level of the study: Collection of acute and convalescent COVID-19 samples took place in the United States, Italy and Spain.

Germline CDR1 and CDR2: LNHDA and SQIVND (reference sequence). There are 13 residues in the CDR3. V was pared by 3 bases and J by 5 bases, with 10 bases between. Sample: peripheral blood. This TCR came from a human donor in a cohort sampled during active COVID-19. The rearrangement uses TRBV19 and TRBJ2-5; no clear D. The CDR3 coding sequence is TGTGCCAGTAGTATTCTGGGCCGGGAGACCCAGTACTTC. This translates into CASSILGRETQYF.